This TCR beta chain was identified during a study of early T cells in non-severe SARS-CoV-2 infection. Study in general: Sequencing of bulk RNA from unsorted whole blood was done, without chain pairing.

The library protocol tagged individual cDNA molecules with unique molecular identifiers. Each CDR3 protein is one row after TCRdb ran MiXCR on the 5' RACE reads. The table includes about 99,000 distinct CDR3 sequences, 16% detected once. In this sample, this clonotype turned up a few times. The germline gives CDR1 SGHAT, CDR2 FQNNGV. The CDR3 runs 17 residues. V gave up 3 bases and J gave up 7 bases; unmatched junction bases: 13. This chain connects TRBV11-2 to TRBJ2-1; TRBD1 aligns across 9 bases. The sequenced material came from whole blood. The sequence was obtained from an adult who was a healthcare worker with PCR-confirmed SARS-CoV-2 infection or an uninfected control (not recorded which). The CDR3 sequence is CASSFLPAGQGLNEQFF. The CDR3 nucleotides are TGTGCCAGCAGCTTTTTGCCAGCGGGACAGGGTCTAAATGAGCAGTTCTTC.